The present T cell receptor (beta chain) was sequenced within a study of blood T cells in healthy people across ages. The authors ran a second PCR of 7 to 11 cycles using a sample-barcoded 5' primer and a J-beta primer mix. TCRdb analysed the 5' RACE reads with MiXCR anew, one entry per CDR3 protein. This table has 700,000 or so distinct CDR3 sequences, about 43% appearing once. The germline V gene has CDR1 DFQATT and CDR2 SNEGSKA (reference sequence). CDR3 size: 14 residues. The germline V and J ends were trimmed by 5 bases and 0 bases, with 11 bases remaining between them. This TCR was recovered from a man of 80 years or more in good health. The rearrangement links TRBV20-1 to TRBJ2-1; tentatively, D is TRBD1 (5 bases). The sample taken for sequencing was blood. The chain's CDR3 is CSAAAQGSYNEQFF. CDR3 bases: TGCAGTGCTGCAGCCCAGGGCTCCTACAATGAGCAGTTCTTC.